This T cell receptor (beta chain) was found in a study of T cells in localized non-small cell lung cancer. Study-wide results and limits: Heterogeneity stays possible, as sequencing covered only one tumor region. Within adjacent lung there appeared a median around 57 of the top 100 tumor clones. Adjacent uninvolved lung had the highest clonality, suggesting focused antigen responses. Greater T cell density in blood accompanied longer overall survival.

This clone has only one observation. Its antigen remains unknown. The germline V gene encodes CDR1 MGHRA and CDR2 YSYEKL. Trimming took off 1 base at V and 9 bases at J, with 7 bases between the two ends. The CDR3 spans 12 residues. The table came from immunoSEQ multiplex PCR; TCRdb's copy has only in-frame clones and leaves some out. The sample includes tens of thousands of clones, just under 80% seen only once; the top ten take about 40%. This material consisted of peripheral blood, taken before any cancer treatment. The receptor was isolated from a male donor at least 60 years old with stage II squamous cell lung carcinoma. The V gene is TRBV4-1, the J gene TRBJ1-3; D gene unclear. Written as DNA, the CDR3 is TGCGCCAGCAGCCAAGCAGGTCTCACCATATATTTT. Amino acids: CASSQAGLTIYF.